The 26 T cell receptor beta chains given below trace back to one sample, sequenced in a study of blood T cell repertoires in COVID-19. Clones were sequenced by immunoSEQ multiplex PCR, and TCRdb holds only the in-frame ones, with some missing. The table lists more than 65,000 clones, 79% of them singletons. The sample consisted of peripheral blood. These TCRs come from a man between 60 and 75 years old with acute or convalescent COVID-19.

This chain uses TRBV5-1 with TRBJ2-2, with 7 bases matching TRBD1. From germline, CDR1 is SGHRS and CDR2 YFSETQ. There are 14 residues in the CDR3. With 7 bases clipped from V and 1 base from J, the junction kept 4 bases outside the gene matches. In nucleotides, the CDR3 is TGCGCCAGCCCCCGGACAGGGAACACCGGGGAGCTGTTTTTT. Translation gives CASPRTGNTGELFF.

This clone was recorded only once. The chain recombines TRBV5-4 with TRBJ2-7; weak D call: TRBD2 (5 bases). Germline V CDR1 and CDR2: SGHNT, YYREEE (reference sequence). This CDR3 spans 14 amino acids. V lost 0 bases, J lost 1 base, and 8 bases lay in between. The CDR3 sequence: CASSLGGRSYEQYF. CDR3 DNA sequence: TGTGCCAGCAGCTTGGGAGGGCGATCCTACGAGCAGTACTTC.

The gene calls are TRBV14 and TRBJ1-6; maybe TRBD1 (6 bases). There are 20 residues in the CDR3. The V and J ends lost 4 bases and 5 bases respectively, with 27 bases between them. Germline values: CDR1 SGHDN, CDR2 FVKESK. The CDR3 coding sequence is TGTGCCAGCAGCCCCGTCCGGTGGGGGGGCGTACTCCTTAATAATTCACCCCTCCACTTT. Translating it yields CASSPVRWGGVLLNNSPLHF.

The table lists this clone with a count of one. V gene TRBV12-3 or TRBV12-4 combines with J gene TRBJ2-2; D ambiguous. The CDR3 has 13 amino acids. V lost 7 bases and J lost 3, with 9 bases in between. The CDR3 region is CASTPPYTGELFF. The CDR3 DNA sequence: TGTGCCAGCACCCCCCCTTACACCGGGGAGCTGTTTTTT.

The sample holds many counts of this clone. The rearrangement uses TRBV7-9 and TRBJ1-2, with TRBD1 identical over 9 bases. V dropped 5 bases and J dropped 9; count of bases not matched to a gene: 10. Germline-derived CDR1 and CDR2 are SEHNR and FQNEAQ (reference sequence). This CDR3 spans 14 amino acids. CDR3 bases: TGTGCCAGCAGCCCAATCGGGACAGGGTTGAGCTACACCTTC. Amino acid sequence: CASSPIGTGLSYTF.

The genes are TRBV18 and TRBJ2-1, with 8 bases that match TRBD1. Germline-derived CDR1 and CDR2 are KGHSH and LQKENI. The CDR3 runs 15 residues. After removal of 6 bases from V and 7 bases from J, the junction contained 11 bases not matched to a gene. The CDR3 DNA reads TGTGCCAGCTCCCCGGACAGGGACTCCCGAAATGAGCAGTTCTTC. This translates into CASSPDRDSRNEQFF.

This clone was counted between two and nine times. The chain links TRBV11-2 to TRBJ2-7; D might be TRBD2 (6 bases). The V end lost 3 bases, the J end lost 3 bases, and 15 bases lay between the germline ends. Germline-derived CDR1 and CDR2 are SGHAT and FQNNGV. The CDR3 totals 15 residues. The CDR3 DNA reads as TGTGCCAGCAGCTTTACGGGGGTAATCGTCTACGAGCAGTACTTC. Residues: CASSFTGVIVYEQYF.

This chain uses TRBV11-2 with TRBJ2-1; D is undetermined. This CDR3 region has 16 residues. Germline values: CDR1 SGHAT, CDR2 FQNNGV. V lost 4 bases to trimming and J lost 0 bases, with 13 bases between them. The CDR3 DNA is TGTGCCAGCAGCTCGTACATATCTTCCTCCTACAATGAGCAGTTCTTC. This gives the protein CASSSYISSSYNEQFF.

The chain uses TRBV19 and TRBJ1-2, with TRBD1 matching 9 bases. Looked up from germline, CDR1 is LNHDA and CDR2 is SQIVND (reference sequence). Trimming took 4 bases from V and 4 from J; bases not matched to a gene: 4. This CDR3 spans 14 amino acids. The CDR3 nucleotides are TGTGCCAGTAGTAAAGGGACAGGGCTCTATGGCTACACCTTC. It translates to CASSKGTGLYGYTF.

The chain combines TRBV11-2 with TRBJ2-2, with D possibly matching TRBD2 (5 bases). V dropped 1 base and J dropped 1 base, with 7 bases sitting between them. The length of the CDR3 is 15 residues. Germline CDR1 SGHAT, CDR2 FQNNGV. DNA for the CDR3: TGTGCCAGCAGCTTAGCGGGGATGAACACCGGGGAGCTGTTTTTT. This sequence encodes CASSLAGMNTGELFF. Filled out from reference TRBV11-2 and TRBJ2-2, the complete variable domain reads EAGVAQSPRYKIIEKRQSVAFWCNPISGHATLYWYQQILGQGPKLLIQFQNNGVVDDSQLPKDRFSAERLKGVDSTLKIQPAKLEDSAVYLCASSLAGMNTGELFFGEGSRLTVL.

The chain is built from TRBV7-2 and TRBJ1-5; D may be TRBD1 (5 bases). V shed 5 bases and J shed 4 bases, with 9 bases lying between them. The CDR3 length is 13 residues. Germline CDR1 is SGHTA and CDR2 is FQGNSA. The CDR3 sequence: CASSPTVNQPQHF. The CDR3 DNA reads TGTGCCAGCAGCCCGACAGTGAATCAGCCCCAGCATTTT. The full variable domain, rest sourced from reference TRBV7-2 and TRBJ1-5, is GAGVSQSPSNKVTEKGKDVELRCDPISGHTALYWYRQSLGQGLEFLIYFQGNSAPDKSGLPSDRFSAERTGGSVSTLTIQRTQQEDSAVYLCASSPTVNQPQHFGDGTRLSIL.

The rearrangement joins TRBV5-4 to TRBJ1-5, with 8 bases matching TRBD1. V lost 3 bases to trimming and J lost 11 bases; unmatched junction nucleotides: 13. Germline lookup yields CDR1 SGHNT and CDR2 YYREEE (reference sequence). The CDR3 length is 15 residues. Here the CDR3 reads CASSSNGQGSMAQHF. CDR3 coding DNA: TGTGCCAGCAGCTCGAACGGACAGGGCAGCATGGCCCAGCATTTT.

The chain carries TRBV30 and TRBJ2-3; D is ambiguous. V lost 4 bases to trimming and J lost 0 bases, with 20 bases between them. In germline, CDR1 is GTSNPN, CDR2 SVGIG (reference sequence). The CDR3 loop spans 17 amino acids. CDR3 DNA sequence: TGTGCCTGGAACAGTCTCCCCCCCTCCTTTAGCACAGATACGCAGTATTTT. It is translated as CAWNSLPPSFSTDTQYF.

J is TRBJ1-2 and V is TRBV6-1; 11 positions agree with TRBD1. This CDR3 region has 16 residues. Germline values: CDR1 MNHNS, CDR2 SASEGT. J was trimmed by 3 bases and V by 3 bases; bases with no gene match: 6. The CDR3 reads CASSDRRTGGDYGYTF. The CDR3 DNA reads TGTGCCAGCAGTGACCGCAGGACAGGGGGCGACTATGGCTACACCTTC.

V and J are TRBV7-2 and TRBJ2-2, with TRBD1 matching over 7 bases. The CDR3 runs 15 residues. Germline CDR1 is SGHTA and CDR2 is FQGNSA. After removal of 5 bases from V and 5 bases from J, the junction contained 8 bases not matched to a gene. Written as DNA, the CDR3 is TGTGCCAGCAGCAGAGGACAGGCGCCAACCGGGGAGCTGTTTTTT. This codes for CASSRGQAPTGELFF. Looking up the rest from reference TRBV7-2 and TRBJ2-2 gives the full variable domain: GAGVSQSPSNKVTEKGKDVELRCDPISGHTALYWYRQSLGQGLEFLIYFQGNSAPDKSGLPSDRFSAERTGGSVSTLTIQRTQQEDSAVYLCASSRGQAPTGELFFGEGSRLTVL.

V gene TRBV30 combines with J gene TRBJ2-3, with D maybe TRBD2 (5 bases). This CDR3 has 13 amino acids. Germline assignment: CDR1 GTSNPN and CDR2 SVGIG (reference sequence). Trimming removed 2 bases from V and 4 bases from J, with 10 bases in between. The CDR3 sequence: CAWSRGWADTQYF. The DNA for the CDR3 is TGTGCCTGGAGTCGGGGTTGGGCAGATACGCAGTATTTT.

The CDR3 protein is CSVQDRYYTEAFF. The CDR3 nucleotides read TGCAGCGTCCAGGACAGGTACTACACTGAAGCTTTCTTT. The J gene is TRBJ1-1, the V gene TRBV29-1; TRBD1 agrees at 7 bases. The CDR3 spans 13 residues. Germline assignment: CDR1 SQVTM and CDR2 ANQGSEA. V trimming: 6 bases; J trimming: 3 bases; junction bases outside the gene matches: 7.

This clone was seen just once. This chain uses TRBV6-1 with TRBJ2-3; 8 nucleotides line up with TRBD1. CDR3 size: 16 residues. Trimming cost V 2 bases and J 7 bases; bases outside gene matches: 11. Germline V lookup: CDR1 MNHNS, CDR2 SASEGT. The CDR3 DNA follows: TGTGCCAGCAGTGAATTGGACAGGGCACCTGTTTATACGCAGTATTTT. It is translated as CASSELDRAPVYTQYF.

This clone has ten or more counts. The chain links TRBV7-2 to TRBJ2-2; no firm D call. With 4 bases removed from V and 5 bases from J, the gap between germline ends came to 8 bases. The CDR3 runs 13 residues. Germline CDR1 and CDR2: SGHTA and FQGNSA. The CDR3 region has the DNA TGTGCCAGCAGCTATGGCACGACCGGGGAGCTGTTTTTT. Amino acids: CASSYGTTGELFF.

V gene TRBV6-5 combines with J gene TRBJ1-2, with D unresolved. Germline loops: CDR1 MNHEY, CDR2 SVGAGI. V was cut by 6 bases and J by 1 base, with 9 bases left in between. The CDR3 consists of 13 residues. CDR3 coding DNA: TGTGCCAGCAGGGCCCGGAGTAACTATGGCTACACCTTC. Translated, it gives CASRARSNYGYTF.

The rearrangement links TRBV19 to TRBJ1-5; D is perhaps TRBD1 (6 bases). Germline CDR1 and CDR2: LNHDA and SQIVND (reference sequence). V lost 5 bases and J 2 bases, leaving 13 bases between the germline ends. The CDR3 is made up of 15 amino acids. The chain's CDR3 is CASSRSRGGNQPQHF. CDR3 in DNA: TGTGCCAGTAGTCGGAGCAGGGGTGGCAATCAGCCCCAGCATTTT.

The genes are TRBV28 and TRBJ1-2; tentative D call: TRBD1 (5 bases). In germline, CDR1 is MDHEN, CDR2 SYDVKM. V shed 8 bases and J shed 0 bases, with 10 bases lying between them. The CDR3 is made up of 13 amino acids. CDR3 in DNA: TGTGCCAGCCGACAGCTTCCTAACTATGGCTACACCTTC. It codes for CASRQLPNYGYTF.

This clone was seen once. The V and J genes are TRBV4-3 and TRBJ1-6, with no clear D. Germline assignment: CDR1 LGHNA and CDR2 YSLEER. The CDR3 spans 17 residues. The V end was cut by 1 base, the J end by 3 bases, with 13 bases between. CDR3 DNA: TGCGCCAGCAGCCAAGTTCGGGGAGATCGCTATAATTCACCCCTCCACTTT. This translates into CASSQVRGDRYNSPLHF.

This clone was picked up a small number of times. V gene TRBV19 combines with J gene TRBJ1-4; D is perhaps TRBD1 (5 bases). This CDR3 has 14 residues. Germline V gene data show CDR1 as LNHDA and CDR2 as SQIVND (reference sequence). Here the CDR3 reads CASAIQVSNEKLFF. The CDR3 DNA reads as TGTGCTAGTGCCATACAGGTATCTAATGAAAAACTGTTTTTT.

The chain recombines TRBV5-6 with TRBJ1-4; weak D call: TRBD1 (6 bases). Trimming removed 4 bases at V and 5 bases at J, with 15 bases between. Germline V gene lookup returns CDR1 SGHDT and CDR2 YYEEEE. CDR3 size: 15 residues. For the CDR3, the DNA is TGTGCCAGCAGCCTCATAGGGACAAAGAATGAAAAACTGTTTTTT. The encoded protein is CASSLIGTKNEKLFF.

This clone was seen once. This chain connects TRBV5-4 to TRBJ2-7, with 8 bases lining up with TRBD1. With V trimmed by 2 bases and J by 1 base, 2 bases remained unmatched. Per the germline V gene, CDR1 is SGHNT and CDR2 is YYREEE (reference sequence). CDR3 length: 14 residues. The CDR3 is CASSFDRGSYEQYF. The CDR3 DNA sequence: TGTGCCAGCAGCTTCGACAGGGGATCCTACGAGCAGTACTTC.